The next 30 T cell receptor beta chains were all read from a single sample in a study of T cells in Graves' hyperthyroidism and ophthalmopathy. RNA transcripts provided the source from which TCR beta CDR3 regions were amplified. The TCR CDR3 was amplified in a first-round RT-PCR using the HTBI primer set. In TCRdb, the multiplex PCR reads were re-called with MiXCR into one record per CDR3 protein. The data hold a few hundred thousand distinct CDR3 sequences, with around 14% observed a single time. The source material was blood. The receptors stem from a woman under 40 with Graves' hyperthyroidism.

The sample holds many counts of this clonotype. The chain has TRBV5-1 and TRBJ2-5; 7 nucleotides agree with TRBD1. V lost 4 bases and J lost 3; bases outside the gene matches: 9. CDR1 SGHRS and CDR2 YFSETQ come from the germline V gene. This CDR3 contains 15 residues. This chain's CDR3 is CASSDVDRRKETQYF. CDR3 nucleotides: TGCGCCAGCAGCGACGTGGACAGGAGGAAAGAGACCCAGTACTTC.

This clonotype was observed at least ten times. This chain joins TRBV5-5 and TRBJ1-1, with D perhaps TRBD1 (6 bases). Per germline, CDR1 SGHKS and CDR2 YYEKEE (reference sequence). This CDR3 has 16 residues. V gave up 2 bases and J gave up 6 bases, with 20 bases separating them. The CDR3 nucleotides read TGTGCCAGCAGCTTATTTTACGAATTCGGGGGCGCTGAAGCTTTCTTT. Translating it yields CASSLFYEFGGAEAFF.

This clonotype came up many times. The chain has TRBV24-1 and TRBJ1-1, with D possibly TRBD1 on 5 matching bases. V shed 9 bases and J shed 1 base, with 14 bases lying between them. Germline loops: CDR1 KGHDR, CDR2 SFDVKD. The CDR3 has 14 amino acids. CDR3 nucleotides: TGTGCCACCCCTAGCCAGACAGCGAACACTGAAGCTTTCTTT. Translated: CATPSQTANTEAFF.

Remarks on this clonotype: This may stem from a read error, because a much larger clone lies one nucleotide away. This chain connects TRBV11-2 to TRBJ1-1; weak D call: TRBD1 (6 bases). Germline V CDR1 and CDR2: SGHAT, FQNNGV. Trimming removed 5 bases from V and 3 bases from J, with 19 bases in between. This CDR3 has 16 residues. The CDR3 sequence is CASSPHGGGPDTEAFF. DNA of the CDR3: TGTGCCAGCAGCCCCCATGGGGGGGGGCCTGACACTGAAGCTTTCTTT.

The V call is TRBV19, the J call TRBJ2-7; the match to TRBD2 covers 13 bases. This CDR3 region has 16 residues. The J segment lost 7 bases and the V segment lost 3 bases, leaving 9 bases of the junction unmatched. Germline-derived CDR1 and CDR2 are LNHDA and SQIVND (reference sequence). The CDR3 is CASSIVGLAGVGEQYF. In DNA, the CDR3 is TGTGCCAGTAGTATCGTTGGACTAGCGGGAGTCGGGGAGCAGTACTTC.

The sample holds many counts of this clonotype. The chain couples TRBV12-3 or TRBV12-4 to TRBJ1-4; TRBD1 might be the D (5 bases). The CDR3 contains 15 residues. V lost 2 bases to trimming and J lost 4 bases, with 11 bases between them. The CDR3 coding sequence is TGTGCCAGCAGTTTACTCACCAGGGATAATGAAAAACTGTTTTTT. Amino acid sequence: CASSLLTRDNEKLFF.

The J gene is TRBJ2-2, the V gene TRBV6-4; the D call may be TRBD1 or TRBD2 (5 bases each). Trimming cost V 0 bases and J 7 bases, with 12 bases left between them. CDR1 is MRHNA, CDR2 SNTAGT, per germline. The CDR3 totals 15 residues. The CDR3 DNA sequence: TGTGCCAGCAGTGACTCGCCAGAGGGGTTCGGGGAGCTGTTTTTT. Translation gives CASSDSPEGFGELFF.

Many counts were recorded for this clonotype. CDR3 in DNA: TGTGCCAGCAGCCATTGGCGGCTAGCGGGGGTATCAGATACGCAGTATTTT. Protein product: CASSHWRLAGVSDTQYF. This chain uses TRBV3-1 with TRBJ2-3; 10 nucleotides match TRBD2. J lost 4 bases, V lost 3 bases, and 10 bases had no gene match. This CDR3 has 17 residues. Germline CDR1 LGHDT, CDR2 YNNKEL (reference sequence).

This clonotype was seen only a few times. This may be a read error: a much more frequent sequence differs by one nucleotide. The genes are TRBV12-3 or TRBV12-4 and TRBJ2-3, with D possibly matching TRBD2 (5 bases). V was trimmed by 6 bases and J by 3 bases, leaving 16 bases between them. The CDR3 loop spans 15 amino acids. The CDR3 DNA reads TGTGCCAGCAGCCATAGCGAGAGGACGACAGATACGCAGTATTTT. Its protein is CASSHSERTTDTQYF.

The V call is TRBV20-1, the J call TRBJ1-5; the match to TRBD1 covers 7 bases. Trimming at V came to 1 base and at J to 11 bases, leaving 14 bases not matched to a gene. This CDR3 contains 15 residues. Looked up from germline, CDR1 is DFQATT and CDR2 is SNEGSKA (reference sequence). The CDR3 loop reads CSARGSDRANLAQHF. The CDR3 nucleotides read TGCAGTGCTAGAGGCAGTGACAGGGCAAATCTCGCCCAGCATTTT.

This clonotype was detected ten times or more. V and J are TRBV28 and TRBJ2-7, with 7 bases aligning to TRBD1. V trimming: 6 bases; J trimming: 2 bases; junction bases outside the gene matches: 4. Germline-derived CDR1 and CDR2 are MDHEN and SYDVKM. The CDR3 extends over 13 amino acids. CDR3 sequence: CASSTTGAYEQYF. The CDR3 nucleotides are TGTGCCAGCAGCACCACAGGGGCCTACGAGCAGTACTTC.

The V call is TRBV19, the J call TRBJ2-1; 7 nucleotides line up with TRBD2. The end of the DNA is better explained by TRBJ2-7, so the J call may be wrong. Germline CDR1 reads LNHDA; CDR2 reads SQIVND (reference sequence). The CDR3 spans 14 residues. This chain's CDR3 is CASSRGDSYNEQYF. CDR3 nucleotide sequence: TGTGCCAGTAGTCGGGGGGACTCCTACAATGAGCAGTACTTC.

This clonotype showed up many times. The rearrangement links TRBV28 to TRBJ2-7; 12 bases match TRBD2. The germline CDR1 and CDR2 sequences are MDHEN and SYDVKM. The trim removed 5 bases at V and 4 bases at J, leaving 18 bases unmatched. This CDR3 is built from 19 residues. The CDR3 DNA follows: TGTGCCAGCAGTCCTCCTCTTCTAGCGGGAGGGCCGAGGGGGTACGAGCAGTACTTC. Its translation is CASSPPLLAGGPRGYEQYF.

Ten or more counts support this clonotype. This chain links TRBV27 with TRBJ2-7; D is perhaps TRBD2 (6 bases). Trimming took off 8 bases at V and 3 bases at J, with 11 bases between the two ends. Germline CDR1 reads MNHEY; CDR2 reads SMNVEV (reference sequence). The CDR3 has 12 amino acids. The CDR3 DNA is TGTGCCAGCCGGGGGACCCACTACGAGCAGTACTTC. Amino acids: CASRGTHYEQYF.

V and J are TRBV30 and TRBJ2-3, with D maybe TRBD2 (6 bases). The CDR3 totals 17 residues. The V end was cut by 0 bases, the J end by 2 bases, with 18 bases between. Germline V gives CDR1 GTSNPN, CDR2 SVGIG (reference sequence). The CDR3 region has the DNA TGTGCCTGGAGTGTACGCCGTGGGACTTTCACCACAGATACGCAGTATTTT. Encoded protein: CAWSVRRGTFTTDTQYF.

This sequence joins TRBV10-3 and TRBJ2-3, with D possibly TRBD1 on 6 matching bases. The CDR3 covers 15 residues. Germline V gene data show CDR1 as ENHRY and CDR2 as SYGVKD. Trimming cost V 10 bases and J 0 bases, with 17 bases left between them. As DNA, the CDR3 is TGTGCCAACACCCCTGGACAGTCTAGCACAGATACGCAGTATTTT. It encodes CANTPGQSSTDTQYF.

This clonotype was found many times. The chain is built from TRBV3-1 and TRBJ1-2; D is uncertain. CDR1 LGHDT and CDR2 YNNKEL come from the germline V gene (reference sequence). This CDR3 is built from 12 residues. Trimming cost V 0 bases and J 8 bases, with 7 bases left between them. In DNA form, the CDR3 reads TGTGCCAGCAGCCAAGATGGAGGGGGCTACACCTTC. Translating gives CASSQDGGGYTF.

This clonotype showed up just a few times. V usage is TRBV27 and J usage is TRBJ2-7, with D tentatively TRBD1 (5 bases). There are 16 residues in the CDR3. CDR1 and CDR2 from the germline V gene are MNHEY and SMNVEV (reference sequence). The germline V and J ends were trimmed by 2 bases and 2 bases, with 16 bases remaining between them. CDR3 residues: CASSLGAENVAYEQYF. The CDR3 nucleotides read TGTGCCAGCAGTTTAGGGGCGGAGAATGTGGCCTACGAGCAGTACTTC.

Only a few counts were recorded for this clonotype. The genes are TRBV6-2 or TRBV6-3 and TRBJ2-2; D gene ambiguous. The CDR3 spans 15 residues. Germline V gives CDR1 MNHEY, CDR2 SVGEGT. Trimming cost V 5 bases and J 4 bases, with 14 bases left between them. CDR3 DNA: TGTGCCAGCAGTCTGCGTGTGGGCCCCACCGGGGAGCTGTTTTTT. Translated, it gives CASSLRVGPTGELFF.

The rearrangement uses TRBV25-1 and TRBJ2-5; TRBD1 is a possible D gene (5 bases). Trimming removed 1 base from V and 3 bases from J, with 9 bases in between. Germline values: CDR1 MGHDK, CDR2 SYGVNS. This CDR3 spans 14 amino acids. The CDR3 bases are TGTGCCAGCAGTGAATTAGGGGTCGAAGAGACCCAGTACTTC. It yields the protein CASSELGVEETQYF.

This chain links TRBV10-3 with TRBJ1-3, with unresolved D. This CDR3 is 12 amino acids long. The ends were cut back, 0 bases at V and 15 bases at J, with 12 bases in the middle. Germline V gene sequence: CDR1 ENHRY, CDR2 SYGVKD. The CDR3 coding sequence is TGTGCCATCAGTGAGTCGTCGCGTCCGGGATATTTT. Translation: CAISESSRPGYF.

V and J are TRBV7-3 and TRBJ2-2, with TRBD2 as a possible D gene (5 bases). V was shortened by 5 bases and J by 7 bases, with 11 bases between the two germline ends. Germline CDR1 reads SGHTA; CDR2 reads FQGTGA. CDR3 length equals 13 residues. The CDR3 protein is CASSVPEVGELFF. CDR3 coding DNA: TGTGCCAGCAGCGTCCCGGAGGTCGGGGAGCTGTTTTTT.

This clonotype was detected many times. V usage is TRBV3-1 and J usage is TRBJ2-2; 8 nucleotides align to TRBD2. CDR1 and CDR2 from the germline V gene are LGHDT and YNNKEL (reference sequence). The CDR3 extends over 15 amino acids. V lost 4 bases to trimming and J lost 2 bases; unmatched junction nucleotides: 3. CDR3 nucleotide sequence: TGTGCCAGCAGCCTTAGCGGGGTCAACACCGGGGAGCTGTTTTTT. Protein sequence: CASSLSGVNTGELFF.

This clonotype was observed at least ten times. The CDR3 spells CASSGAGGLDEQFF. CDR3 DNA sequence: TGTGCCAGCAGTGGGGCGGGAGGGTTGGATGAGCAGTTCTTC. The V call is TRBV28, the J call TRBJ2-1, with 9 bases that match TRBD2. CDR1 is MDHEN, CDR2 SYDVKM, per germline. The CDR3 runs 14 residues. With 5 bases clipped from V and 8 bases from J, the junction kept 7 bases outside the gene matches.

The count of this clonotype is one. The gene calls are TRBV6-5 and TRBJ2-7; tentatively, D is TRBD1 or TRBD2 (5 bases each). Per germline, CDR1 MNHEY and CDR2 SVGAGI. The length of the CDR3 is 15 residues. The V end lost 4 bases, the J end lost 6 bases, and 19 bases lay between the germline ends. CDR3 sequence reads: CASSLYGARRGEQYF. The DNA for the CDR3 is TGTGCCAGCAGTTTATACGGGGCCCGGAGAGGCGAGCAGTACTTC.

This clonotype showed up many times. The chain employs TRBV20-1 and TRBJ2-7; tentatively, D is TRBD2 (5 bases). Germline values: CDR1 DFQATT, CDR2 SNEGSKA (reference sequence). V lost 6 bases to trimming and J lost 0 bases, with 15 bases between them. The CDR3 is made up of 14 amino acids. Here the CDR3 DNA reads TGCAGTGCCGCTAGTGGACTGAGCTCCTACGAGCAGTACTTC. Protein product: CSAASGLSSYEQYF.

About this clonotype: This may stem from a read error, because a much larger clone lies one nucleotide away. The rearrangement joins TRBV29-1 to TRBJ2-1; 10 bases are shared with TRBD2. The J call is uncertain, as TRBJ2-7 better fits the DNA end. The CDR3 extends over 16 amino acids. The germline V gene encodes CDR1 SQVTM and CDR2 ANQGSEA. The CDR3 loop is CSVESGAGGTYNEQYF. The CDR3 bases are TGCAGCGTTGAATCGGGAGCGGGAGGGACCTACAATGAGCAGTACTTC.

This clonotype has just a few counts. The chain links TRBV7-9 to TRBJ2-4; TRBD2 aligns across 7 bases. Germline-derived CDR1 and CDR2 are SEHNR and FQNEAQ (reference sequence). The junction had 16 bases not matched to a gene; V was cut back by 5 bases and J by 0 bases. The CDR3 consists of 19 residues. The CDR3 reads CASSPPAGRGTLAKNIQYF. For the CDR3, the DNA is TGTGCCAGCAGCCCCCCCGCCGGGCGGGGGACTCTAGCCAAAAACATTCAGTACTTC. Supplemented by reference TRBV7-9 and TRBJ2-4, the full variable domain reads DTGVSQNPRHKITKRGQNVTFRCDPISEHNRLYWYRQTLGQGPEFLTYFQNEAQLEKSRLLSDRFSAERPKGSFSTLEIQRTEQGDSAMYLCASSPPAGRGTLAKNIQYFGAGTRLSVL.

Ten or more counts support this clonotype. V gene TRBV7-8 combines with J gene TRBJ1-1, with D uncertain. There are 16 residues in the CDR3. Trimming stripped 3 bases from V and 1 base from J, with 15 bases between. Germline assignment: CDR1 SGHVS and CDR2 FQNEAQ. This CDR3 reads CASSFNPLWANTEAFF. The CDR3 bases are TGTGCCAGCAGCTTCAATCCCCTTTGGGCGAACACTGAAGCTTTCTTT.

This clonotype has a count of ten or more. This chain links TRBV15 with TRBJ1-1; D remains ambiguous. Germline V gene lookup returns CDR1 LNHNV and CDR2 YYDKDF (reference sequence). V was cut by 1 base and J by 0 bases, with 9 bases left in between. CDR3 size: 15 residues. CDR3 bases: TGTGCCACCAGCAGAGGTCAACCAGTGAACACTGAAGCTTTCTTT. Its protein is CATSRGQPVNTEAFF.